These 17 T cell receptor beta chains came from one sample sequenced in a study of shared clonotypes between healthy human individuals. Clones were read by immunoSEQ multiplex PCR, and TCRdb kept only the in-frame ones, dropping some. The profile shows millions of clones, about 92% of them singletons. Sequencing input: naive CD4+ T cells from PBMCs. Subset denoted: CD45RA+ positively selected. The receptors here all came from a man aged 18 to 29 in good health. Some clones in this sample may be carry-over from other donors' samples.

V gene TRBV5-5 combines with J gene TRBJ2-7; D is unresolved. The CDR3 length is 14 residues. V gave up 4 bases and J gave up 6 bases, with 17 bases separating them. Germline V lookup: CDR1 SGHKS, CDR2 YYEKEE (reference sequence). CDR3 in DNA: TGTGCCAGCAGCGAGGTCCCAATGTATAGCGAGCAGTACTTC. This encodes CASSEVPMYSEQYF.

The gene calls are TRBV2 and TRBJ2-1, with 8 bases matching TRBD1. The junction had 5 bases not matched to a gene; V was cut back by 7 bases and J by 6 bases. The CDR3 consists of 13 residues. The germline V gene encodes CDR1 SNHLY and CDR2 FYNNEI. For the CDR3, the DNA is TGTGCCAGCACGGGACAGGCTGCCAATGAGCAGTTCTTC. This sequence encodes CASTGQAANEQFF.

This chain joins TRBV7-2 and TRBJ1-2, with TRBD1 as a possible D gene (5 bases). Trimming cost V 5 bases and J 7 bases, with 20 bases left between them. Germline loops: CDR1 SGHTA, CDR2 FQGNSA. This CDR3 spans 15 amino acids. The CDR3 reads CASSPRVTPGGGYTF. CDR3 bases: TGTGCCAGCAGCCCAAGGGTAACGCCCGGGGGTGGCTACACCTTC.

CDR3 DNA sequence: TGCGCCAGCAGCGCGCGGGCAGGGCCGATTCCCGAGCAGTACTTC. Protein: CASSARAGPIPEQYF. V gene TRBV5-1 combines with J gene TRBJ2-7; TRBD1 or TRBD2 may be the D gene (5 bases each). Germline CDR1 and CDR2: SGHRS and YFSETQ. The CDR3 extends over 15 amino acids. V was pared by 4 bases and J by 6 bases, with 20 bases between. The complete variable domain, with remaining parts taken from reference TRBV5-1 and TRBJ2-7, reads KAGVTQTPRYLIKTRGQQVTLSCSPISGHRSVSWYQQTPGQGLQFLFEYFSETQRNKGNFPGRFSGRQFSNSRSEMNVSTLELGDSALYLCASSARAGPIPEQYFGPGTRLTVT.

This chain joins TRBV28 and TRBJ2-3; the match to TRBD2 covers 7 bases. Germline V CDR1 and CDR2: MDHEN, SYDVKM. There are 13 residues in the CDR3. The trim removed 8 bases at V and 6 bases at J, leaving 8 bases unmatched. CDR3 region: CASWRREGDTQYF. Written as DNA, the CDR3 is TGTGCCAGCTGGCGCAGGGAGGGGGATACGCAGTATTTT.

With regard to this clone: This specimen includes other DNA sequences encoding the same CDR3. CDR3 region: CASSERYEQYF. CDR3 nucleotides: TGTGCCAGCAGTGAACGGTACGAGCAGTACTTC. The chain recombines TRBV2 with TRBJ2-7; no firm D call. Germline assignment: CDR1 SNHLY and CDR2 FYNNEI. V dropped 2 bases and J dropped 4 bases, with 3 bases sitting between them. This CDR3 contains 11 residues.

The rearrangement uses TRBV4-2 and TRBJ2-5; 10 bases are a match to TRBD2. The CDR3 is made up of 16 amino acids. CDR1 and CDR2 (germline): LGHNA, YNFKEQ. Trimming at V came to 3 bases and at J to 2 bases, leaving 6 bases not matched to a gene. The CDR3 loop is CASSHELAGKQETQYF. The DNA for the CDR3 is TGTGCCAGCAGCCACGAACTAGCGGGGAAGCAAGAGACCCAGTACTTC.

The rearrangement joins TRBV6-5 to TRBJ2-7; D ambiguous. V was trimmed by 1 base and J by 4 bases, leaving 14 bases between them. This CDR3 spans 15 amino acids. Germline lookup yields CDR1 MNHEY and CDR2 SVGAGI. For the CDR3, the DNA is TGTGCCAGCAGTTACTTGGGTTCAACACCTTACGAGCAGTACTTC. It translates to CASSYLGSTPYEQYF.

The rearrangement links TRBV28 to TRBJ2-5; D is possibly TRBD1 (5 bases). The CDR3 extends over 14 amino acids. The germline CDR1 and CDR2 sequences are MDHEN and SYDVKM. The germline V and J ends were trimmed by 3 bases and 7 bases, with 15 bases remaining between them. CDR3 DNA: TGTGCCAGCAGTTTCTCCTCAGGGCCTAGGACCCAGTACTTC. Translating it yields CASSFSSGPRTQYF.

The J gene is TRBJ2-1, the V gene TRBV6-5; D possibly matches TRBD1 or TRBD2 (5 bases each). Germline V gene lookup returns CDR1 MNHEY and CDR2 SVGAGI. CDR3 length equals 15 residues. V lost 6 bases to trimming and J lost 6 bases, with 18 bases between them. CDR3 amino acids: CASRPRGLGGNEQFF. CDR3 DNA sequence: TGTGCCAGCAGACCGAGGGGCCTTGGTGGCAATGAGCAGTTCTTC.

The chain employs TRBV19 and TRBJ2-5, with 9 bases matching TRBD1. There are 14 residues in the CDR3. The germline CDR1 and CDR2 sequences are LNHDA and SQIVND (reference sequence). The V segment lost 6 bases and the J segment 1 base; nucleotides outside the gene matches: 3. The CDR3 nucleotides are TGTGCCAGTAGGCTGACAGGGGGCCAAGAGACCCAGTACTTC. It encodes CASRLTGGQETQYF. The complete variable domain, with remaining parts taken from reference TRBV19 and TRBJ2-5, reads DGGITQSPKYLFRKEGQNVTLSCEQNLNHDAMYWYRQDPGQGLRLIYYSQIVNDFQKGDIAEGYSVSREKKESFPLTVTSAQKNPTAFYLCASRLTGGQETQYFGPGTRLLVL.

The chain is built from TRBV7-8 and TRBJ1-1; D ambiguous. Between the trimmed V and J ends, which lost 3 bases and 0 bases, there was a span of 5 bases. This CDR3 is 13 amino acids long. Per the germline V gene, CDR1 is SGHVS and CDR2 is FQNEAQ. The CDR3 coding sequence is TGTGCCAGCAGCTTCGACCTGAACACTGAAGCTTTCTTT. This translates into CASSFDLNTEAFF.

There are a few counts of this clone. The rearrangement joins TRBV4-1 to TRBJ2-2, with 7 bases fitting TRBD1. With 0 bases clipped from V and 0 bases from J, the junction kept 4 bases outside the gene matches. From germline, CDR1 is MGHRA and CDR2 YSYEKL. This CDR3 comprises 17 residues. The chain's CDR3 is CASSQEGQGANTGELFF. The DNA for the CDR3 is TGCGCCAGCAGCCAAGAAGGGCAGGGGGCGAACACCGGGGAGCTGTTTTTT.

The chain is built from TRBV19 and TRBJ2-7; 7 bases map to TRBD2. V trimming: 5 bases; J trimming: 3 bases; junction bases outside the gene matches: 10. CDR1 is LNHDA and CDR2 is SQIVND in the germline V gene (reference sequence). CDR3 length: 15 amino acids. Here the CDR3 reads CASSAVSSGDYEQYF. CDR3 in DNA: TGTGCCAGTAGTGCCGTGTCTAGCGGTGACTACGAGCAGTACTTC.

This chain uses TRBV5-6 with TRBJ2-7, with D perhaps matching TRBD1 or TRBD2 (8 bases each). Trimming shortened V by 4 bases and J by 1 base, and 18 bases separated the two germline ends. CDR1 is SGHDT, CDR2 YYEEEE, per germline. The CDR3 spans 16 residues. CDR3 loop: CASSTPGGDRSYEQYF. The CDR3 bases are TGTGCCAGCAGCACCCCGGGGGGGGACAGGTCCTACGAGCAGTACTTC.

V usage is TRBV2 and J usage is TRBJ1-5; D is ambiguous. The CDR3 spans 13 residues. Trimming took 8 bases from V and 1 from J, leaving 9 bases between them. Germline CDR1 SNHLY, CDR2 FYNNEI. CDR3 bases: TGTGCCAGCCAATCGGAGAGCAATCAGCCCCAGCATTTT. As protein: CASQSESNQPQHF.

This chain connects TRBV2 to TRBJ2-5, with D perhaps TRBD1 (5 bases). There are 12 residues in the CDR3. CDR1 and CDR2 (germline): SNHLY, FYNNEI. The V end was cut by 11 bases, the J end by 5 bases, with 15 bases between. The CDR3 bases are TGTGCCGGAAGTAGGCAGGGCGAGACCCAGTACTTC. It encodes CAGSRQGETQYF.